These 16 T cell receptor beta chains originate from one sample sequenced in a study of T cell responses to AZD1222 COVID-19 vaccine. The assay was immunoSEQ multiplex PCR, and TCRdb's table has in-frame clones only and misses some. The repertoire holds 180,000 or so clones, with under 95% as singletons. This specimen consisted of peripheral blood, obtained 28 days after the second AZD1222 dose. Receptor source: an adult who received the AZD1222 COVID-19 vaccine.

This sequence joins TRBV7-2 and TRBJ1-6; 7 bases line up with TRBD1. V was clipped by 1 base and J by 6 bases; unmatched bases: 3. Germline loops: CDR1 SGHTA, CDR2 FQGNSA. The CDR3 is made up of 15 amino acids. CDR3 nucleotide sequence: TGTGCCAGCAGCTTAGGACAGGGTATTAATTCACCCCTCCACTTT. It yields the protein CASSLGQGINSPLHF.

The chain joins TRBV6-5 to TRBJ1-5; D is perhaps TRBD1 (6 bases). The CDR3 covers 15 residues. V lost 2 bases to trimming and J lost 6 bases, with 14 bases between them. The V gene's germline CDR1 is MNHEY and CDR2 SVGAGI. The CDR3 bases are TGTGCCAGCAGTTACCGTCAGGGGTTGGGTCAGCCCCAGCATTTT. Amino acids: CASSYRQGLGQPQHF.

The CDR3 spells CASSRDREESPLHF. Here the CDR3 DNA reads TGTGCCAGCAGCAGGGACAGGGAAGAATCACCCCTCCACTTT. This sequence joins TRBV5-4 and TRBJ1-6; 9 bases match TRBD1. Unmatched junction bases numbered 6, after V lost 4 bases and J lost 10 bases. The CDR3 runs 14 residues. In germline, CDR1 is SGHNT, CDR2 YYREEE (reference sequence).

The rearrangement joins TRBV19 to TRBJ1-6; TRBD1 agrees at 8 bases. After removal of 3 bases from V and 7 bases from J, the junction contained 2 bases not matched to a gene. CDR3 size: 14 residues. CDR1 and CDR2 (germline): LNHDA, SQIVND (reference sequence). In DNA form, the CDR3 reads TGTGCCAGTAGTATTCAGGGGGCGAATTCACCCCTCCACTTT. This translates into CASSIQGANSPLHF. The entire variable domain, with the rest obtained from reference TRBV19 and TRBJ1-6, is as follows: DGGITQSPKYLFRKEGQNVTLSCEQNLNHDAMYWYRQDPGQGLRLIYYSQIVNDFQKGDIAEGYSVSREKKESFPLTVTSAQKNPTAFYLCASSIQGANSPLHFGNGTRLTVT.

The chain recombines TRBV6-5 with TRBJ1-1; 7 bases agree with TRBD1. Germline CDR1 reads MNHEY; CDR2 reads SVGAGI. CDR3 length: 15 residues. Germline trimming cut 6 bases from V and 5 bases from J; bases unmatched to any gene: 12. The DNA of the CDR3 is TGTGCCAGCAGGCAAGACAGGGCGGGAGGAACTGAAGCTTTCTTT. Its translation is CASRQDRAGGTEAFF.

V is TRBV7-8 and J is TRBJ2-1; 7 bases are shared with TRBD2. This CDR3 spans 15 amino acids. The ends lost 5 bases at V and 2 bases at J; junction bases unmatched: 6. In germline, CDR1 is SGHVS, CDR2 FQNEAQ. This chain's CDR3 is CASSPSGVTYNEQFF. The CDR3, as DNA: TGTGCCAGCAGCCCCAGCGGGGTGACCTACAATGAGCAGTTCTTC. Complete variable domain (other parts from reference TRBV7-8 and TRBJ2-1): GAGVSQSPRYKVAKRGQDVALRCDPISGHVSLFWYQQALGQGPEFLTYFQNEAQLDKSGLPSDRFFAERPEGSVSTLKIQRTQQEDSAVYLCASSPSGVTYNEQFFGPGTRLTVL.

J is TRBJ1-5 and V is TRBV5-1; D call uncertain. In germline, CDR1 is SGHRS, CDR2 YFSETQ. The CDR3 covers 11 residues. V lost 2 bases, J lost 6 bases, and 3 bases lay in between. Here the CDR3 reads CASSLGQPQHF. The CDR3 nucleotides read TGCGCCAGCAGCTTAGGTCAGCCCCAGCATTTT. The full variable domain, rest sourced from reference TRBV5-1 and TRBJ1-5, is KAGVTQTPRYLIKTRGQQVTLSCSPISGHRSVSWYQQTPGQGLQFLFEYFSETQRNKGNFPGRFSGRQFSNSRSEMNVSTLELGDSALYLCASSLGQPQHFGDGTRLSIL.

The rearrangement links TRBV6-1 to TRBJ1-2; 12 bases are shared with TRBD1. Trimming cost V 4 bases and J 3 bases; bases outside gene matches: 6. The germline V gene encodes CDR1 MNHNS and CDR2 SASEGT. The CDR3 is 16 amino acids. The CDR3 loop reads CASSAAGTGGDYGYTF. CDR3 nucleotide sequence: TGTGCCAGCAGTGCCGCCGGGACAGGGGGCGACTATGGCTACACCTTC.

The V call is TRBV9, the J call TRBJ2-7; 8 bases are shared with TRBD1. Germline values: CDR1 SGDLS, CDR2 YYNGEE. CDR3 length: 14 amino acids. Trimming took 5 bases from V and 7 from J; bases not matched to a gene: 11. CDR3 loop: CASSATGGPREQYF. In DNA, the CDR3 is TGTGCCAGCAGTGCAACAGGGGGGCCCAGAGAGCAGTACTTC.

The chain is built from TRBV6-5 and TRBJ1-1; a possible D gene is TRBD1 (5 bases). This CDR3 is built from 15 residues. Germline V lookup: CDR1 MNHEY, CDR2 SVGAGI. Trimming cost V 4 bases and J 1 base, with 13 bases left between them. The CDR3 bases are TGTGCCAGCAGTTCGGGGCCTCCTAGGAACACTGAAGCTTTCTTT. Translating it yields CASSSGPPRNTEAFF.

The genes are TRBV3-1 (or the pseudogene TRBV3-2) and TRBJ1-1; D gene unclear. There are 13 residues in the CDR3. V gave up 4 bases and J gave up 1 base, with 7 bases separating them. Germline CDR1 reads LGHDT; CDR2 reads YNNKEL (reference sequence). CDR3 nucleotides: TGTGCCAGCAGCCCGAGAGGGAACACTGAAGCTTTCTTT. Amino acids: CASSPRGNTEAFF.

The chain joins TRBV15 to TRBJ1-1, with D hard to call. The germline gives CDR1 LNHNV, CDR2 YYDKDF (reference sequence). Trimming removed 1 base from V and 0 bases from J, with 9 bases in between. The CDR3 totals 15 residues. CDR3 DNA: TGTGCCACCAGCAGAGGTTCACACCTGAACACTGAAGCTTTCTTT. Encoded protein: CATSRGSHLNTEAFF.

The CDR3 bases are TGTGCCAGGACCAGGGCTAAGGGTGAAAAACTGTTTTTT. It specifies CARTRAKGEKLFF. The chain uses TRBV6-5 and TRBJ1-4; D might be TRBD1 (5 bases). Per the germline V gene, CDR1 is MNHEY and CDR2 is SVGAGI. V dropped 9 bases and J dropped 7 bases, with 15 bases sitting between them. There are 13 residues in the CDR3.

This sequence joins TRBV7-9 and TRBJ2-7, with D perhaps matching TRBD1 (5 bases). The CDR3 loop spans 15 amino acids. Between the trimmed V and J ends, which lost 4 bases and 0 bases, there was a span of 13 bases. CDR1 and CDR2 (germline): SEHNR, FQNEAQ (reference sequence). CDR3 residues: CASSSPTAASYEQYF. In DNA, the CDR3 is TGTGCCAGCAGCTCCCCGACAGCAGCCTCCTACGAGCAGTACTTC. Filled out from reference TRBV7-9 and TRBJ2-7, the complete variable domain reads DTGVSQNPRHKITKRGQNVTFRCDPISEHNRLYWYRQTLGQGPEFLTYFQNEAQLEKSRLLSDRFSAERPKGSFSTLEIQRTEQGDSAMYLCASSSPTAASYEQYFGPGTRLTVT.

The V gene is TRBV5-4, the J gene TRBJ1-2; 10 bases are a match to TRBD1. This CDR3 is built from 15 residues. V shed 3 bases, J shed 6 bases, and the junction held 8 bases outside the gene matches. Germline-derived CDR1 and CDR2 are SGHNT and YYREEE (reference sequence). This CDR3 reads CASSWTWTGGNGYTF. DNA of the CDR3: TGTGCCAGCAGCTGGACATGGACAGGGGGAAATGGCTACACCTTC.

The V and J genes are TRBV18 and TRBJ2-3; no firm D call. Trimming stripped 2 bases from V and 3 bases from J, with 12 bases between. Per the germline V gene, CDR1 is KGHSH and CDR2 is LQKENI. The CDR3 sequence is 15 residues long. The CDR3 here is CASSPGRPTTDTQYF. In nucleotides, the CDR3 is TGTGCCAGCTCACCAGGTCGGCCAACTACAGATACGCAGTATTTT.